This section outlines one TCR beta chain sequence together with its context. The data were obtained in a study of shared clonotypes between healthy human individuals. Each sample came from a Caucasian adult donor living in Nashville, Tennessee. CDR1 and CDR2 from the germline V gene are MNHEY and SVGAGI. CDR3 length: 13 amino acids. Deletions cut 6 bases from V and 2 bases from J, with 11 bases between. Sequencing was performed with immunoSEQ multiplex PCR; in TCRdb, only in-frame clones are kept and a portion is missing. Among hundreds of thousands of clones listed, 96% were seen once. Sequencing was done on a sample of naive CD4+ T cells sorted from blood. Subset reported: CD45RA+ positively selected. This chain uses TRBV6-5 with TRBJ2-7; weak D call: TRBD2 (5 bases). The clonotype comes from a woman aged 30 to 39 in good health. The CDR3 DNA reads TGTGCCAGCAGCGAGGGCCCTACCTACGAGCAGTACTTC. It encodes CASSEGPTYEQYF.